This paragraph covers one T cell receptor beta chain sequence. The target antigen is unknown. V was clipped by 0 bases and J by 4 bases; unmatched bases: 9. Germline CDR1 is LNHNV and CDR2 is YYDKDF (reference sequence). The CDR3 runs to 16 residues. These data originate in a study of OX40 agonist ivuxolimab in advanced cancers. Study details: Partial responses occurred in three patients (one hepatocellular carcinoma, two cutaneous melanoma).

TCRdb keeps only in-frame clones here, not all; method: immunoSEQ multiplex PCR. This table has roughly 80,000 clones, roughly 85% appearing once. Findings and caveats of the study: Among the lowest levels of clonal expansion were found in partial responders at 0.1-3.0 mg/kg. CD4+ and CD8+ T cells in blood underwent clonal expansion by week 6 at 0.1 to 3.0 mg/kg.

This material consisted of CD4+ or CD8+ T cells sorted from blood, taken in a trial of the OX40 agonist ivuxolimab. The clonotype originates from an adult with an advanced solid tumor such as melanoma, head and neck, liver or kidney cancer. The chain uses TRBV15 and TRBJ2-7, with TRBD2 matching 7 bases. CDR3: CATSRDEGGSGYEQYF. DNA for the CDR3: TGTGCCACCAGCAGAGATGAGGGAGGGTCTGGATACGAGCAGTACTTC.